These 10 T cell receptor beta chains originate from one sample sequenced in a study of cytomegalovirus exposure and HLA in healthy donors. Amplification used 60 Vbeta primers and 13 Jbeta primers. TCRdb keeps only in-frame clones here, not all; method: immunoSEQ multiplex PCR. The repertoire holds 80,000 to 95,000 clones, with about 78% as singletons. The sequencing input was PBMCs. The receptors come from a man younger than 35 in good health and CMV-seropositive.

The CDR3 loop is CASSPLETSGGTQYF. In nucleotides, the CDR3 is TGTGCCAGCAGCCCGTTGGAGACTAGCGGGGGAACCCAGTACTTC. The chain employs TRBV14 and TRBJ2-5; 12 bases align to TRBD2. CDR3 length: 15 residues. Germline loops: CDR1 SGHDN, CDR2 FVKESK. Trimming cost V 4 bases and J 8 bases; bases outside gene matches: 8.

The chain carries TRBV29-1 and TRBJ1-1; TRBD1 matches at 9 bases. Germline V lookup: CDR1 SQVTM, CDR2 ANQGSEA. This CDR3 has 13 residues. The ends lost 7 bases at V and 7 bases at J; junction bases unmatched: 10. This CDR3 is CSAKTGGRGEAFF. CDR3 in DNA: TGCAGCGCTAAGACAGGGGGAAGAGGTGAAGCTTTCTTT.

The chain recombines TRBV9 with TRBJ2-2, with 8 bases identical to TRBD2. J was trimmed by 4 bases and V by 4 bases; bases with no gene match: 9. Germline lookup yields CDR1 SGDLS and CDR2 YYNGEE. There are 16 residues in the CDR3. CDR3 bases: TGTGCCAGCAGCCCGCGGACTAGCCAGATCACCGGGGAGCTGTTTTTT. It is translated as CASSPRTSQITGELFF.

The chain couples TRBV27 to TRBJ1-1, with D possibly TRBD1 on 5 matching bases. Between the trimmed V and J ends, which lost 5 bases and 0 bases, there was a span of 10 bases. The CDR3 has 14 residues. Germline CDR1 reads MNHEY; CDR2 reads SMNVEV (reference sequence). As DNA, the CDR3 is TGTGCCAGCAGTCAAGACAGCTTGAACACTGAAGCTTTCTTT. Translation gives CASSQDSLNTEAFF.

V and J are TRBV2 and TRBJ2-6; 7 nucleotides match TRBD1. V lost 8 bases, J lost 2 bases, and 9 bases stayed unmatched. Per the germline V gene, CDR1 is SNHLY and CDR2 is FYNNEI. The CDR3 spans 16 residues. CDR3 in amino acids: CASLRMGTAGANVLTF. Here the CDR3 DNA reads TGTGCCAGCCTGCGAATGGGGACAGCTGGGGCCAACGTCCTGACTTTC.

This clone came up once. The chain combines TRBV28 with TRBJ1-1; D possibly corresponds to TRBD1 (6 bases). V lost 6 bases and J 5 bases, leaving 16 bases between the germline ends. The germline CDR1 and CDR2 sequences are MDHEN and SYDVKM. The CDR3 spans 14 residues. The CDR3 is CASSPQTGYTEAFF. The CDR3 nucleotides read TGTGCCAGCAGCCCCCAAACAGGGTATACTGAAGCTTTCTTT.

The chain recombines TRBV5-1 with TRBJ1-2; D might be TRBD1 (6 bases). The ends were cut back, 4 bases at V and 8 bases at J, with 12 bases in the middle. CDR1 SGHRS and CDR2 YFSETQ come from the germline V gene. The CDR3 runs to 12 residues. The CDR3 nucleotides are TGCGCCAGCAGCCCCAGACAGGAGGGCTACACCTTC. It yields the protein CASSPRQEGYTF.

CDR3 in amino acids: CASSRGTSGNGAGELFF. DNA for the CDR3: TGTGCCAGCAGCCGCGGGACTAGCGGGAATGGCGCCGGGGAGCTGTTTTTT. The chain recombines TRBV11-3 with TRBJ2-2; 13 bases fit TRBD2. Germline loops: CDR1 SGHNT, CDR2 YENEEA. The CDR3 extends over 17 amino acids. The V gene end was trimmed by 5 bases and the J gene end by 6 bases; junction bases not matched to a gene: 9.

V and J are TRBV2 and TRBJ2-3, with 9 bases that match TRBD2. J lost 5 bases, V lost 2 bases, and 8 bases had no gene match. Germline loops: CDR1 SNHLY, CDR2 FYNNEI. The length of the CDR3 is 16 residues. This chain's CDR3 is CASSEQTSGYQDTQYF. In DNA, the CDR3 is TGTGCCAGCAGTGAACAGACTAGCGGTTATCAAGATACGCAGTATTTT.

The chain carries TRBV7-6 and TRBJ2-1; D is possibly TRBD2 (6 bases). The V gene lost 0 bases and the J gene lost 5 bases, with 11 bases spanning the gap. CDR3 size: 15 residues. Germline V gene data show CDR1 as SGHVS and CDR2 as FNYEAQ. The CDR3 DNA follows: TGTGCCAGCAGCTTAGCGTTTAGCGGTAACAATGAGCAGTTCTTC. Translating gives CASSLAFSGNNEQFF.